This T cell receptor (beta chain) comes out of a study of cytomegalovirus exposure and HLA in healthy donors. The CDR3 runs 15 residues. The PCR contained 60 Vbeta and 13 Jbeta primers. Assay: immunoSEQ multiplex PCR; the TCRdb copy retains only in-frame clones and omits some. This sample has 130,000 to 150,000 clones, with around 74% found just once. The TCR was taken from a man younger than 35 in good health and CMV-seropositive. The sequenced sample consisted of PBMCs. This chain joins TRBV21-1 and TRBJ2-7; TRBD1 reflects the table's D call only, with no check against the DNA. TRBV21-1 is assigned pseudogene status. CDR3 protein: CASSTSPTVFYEQYF. The DNA for the CDR3 is TGTGCCAGCAGCACCTCCCCCACAGTTTTCTACGAGCAGTACTTC.